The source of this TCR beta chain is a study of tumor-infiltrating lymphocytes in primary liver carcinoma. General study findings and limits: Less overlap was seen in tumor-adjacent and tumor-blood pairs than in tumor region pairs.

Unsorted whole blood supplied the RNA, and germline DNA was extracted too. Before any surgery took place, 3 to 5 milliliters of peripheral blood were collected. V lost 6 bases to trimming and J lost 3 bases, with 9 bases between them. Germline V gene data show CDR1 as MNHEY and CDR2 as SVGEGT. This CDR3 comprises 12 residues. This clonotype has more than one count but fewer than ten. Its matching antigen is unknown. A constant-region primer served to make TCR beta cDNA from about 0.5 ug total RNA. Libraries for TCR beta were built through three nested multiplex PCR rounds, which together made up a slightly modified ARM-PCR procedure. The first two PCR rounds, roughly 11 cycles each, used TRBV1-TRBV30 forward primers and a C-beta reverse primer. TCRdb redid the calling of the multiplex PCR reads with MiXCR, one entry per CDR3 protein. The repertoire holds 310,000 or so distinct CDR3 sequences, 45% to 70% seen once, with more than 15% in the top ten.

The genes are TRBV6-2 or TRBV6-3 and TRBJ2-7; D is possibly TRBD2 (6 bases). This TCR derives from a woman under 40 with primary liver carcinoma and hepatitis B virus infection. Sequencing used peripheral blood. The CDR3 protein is CASRGGDYEQYF. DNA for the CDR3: TGTGCCAGCAGGGGCGGGGACTACGAGCAGTACTTC.